The 14 T cell receptor beta chains reported below all come from one sample, sequenced in a study of human T cells and chemical hapten exposure. MiXCR, applied by TCRdb to the RACE reads, yields one record per CDR3 protein. The sample has 150,000 to 200,000 distinct CDR3 sequences; about 20% are singletons. Stated time point: patch test 1, 2 weeks after DPC sensitization. Treatment given: therapeutic diphenylcyclopropenone sensitization with weekly scalp DPC. The sequenced sample was whole blood, obtained in connection with sensitization to the hapten diphenylcyclopropenone (DPC). The source is a woman in her forties or fifties with alopecia areata. Some clones in this sample may be carry-over from other donors' samples.

This clonotype was detected many times. The chain combines TRBV29-1 with TRBJ2-5, with a tentative D call TRBD1 (6 bases). Germline loops: CDR1 SQVTM, CDR2 ANQGSEA. Trimming left V 1 base short and J 7 bases short, with 13 bases between. The CDR3 runs 13 residues. CDR3 nucleotides: TGCAGCGTTGAAGTTCAGGGGCACGGGACCCAGTACTTC. Translated: CSVEVQGHGTQYF.

This clonotype was detected a few times. The rearrangement uses TRBV12-3 or TRBV12-4 and TRBJ2-1; the match to TRBD2 covers 11 bases. With 6 bases clipped from V and 1 base from J, the junction kept 5 bases outside the gene matches. This CDR3 has 16 amino acids. This CDR3 reads CASRTSGSKSYNEQFF. In nucleotides, the CDR3 is TGTGCCAGCAGAACTAGCGGGAGTAAGTCCTACAATGAGCAGTTCTTC.

This clonotype was seen only a few times. The chain joins TRBV9 to TRBJ1-5; possible D gene TRBD1, 5 bases. Germline V gene lookup returns CDR1 SGDLS and CDR2 YYNGEE. Trimming removed 4 bases at V and 0 bases at J, with 11 bases between. The CDR3 runs 15 residues. CDR3: CASSKTGDSNQPQHF. The CDR3 nucleotides are TGTGCCAGCAGCAAAACAGGAGATAGCAATCAGCCCCAGCATTTT. The full variable domain, in which reference TRBV9 and TRBJ1-5 provide the parts outside the CDR3, is DSGVTQTPKHLITATGQRVTLRCSPRSGDLSVYWYQQSLDQGLQFLIQYYNGEERAKGNILERFSAQQFPDLHSELNLSSLELGDSALYFCASSKTGDSNQPQHFGDGTRLSIL.

This clonotype was seen only a few times. This chain uses TRBV19 with TRBJ2-7; TRBD1 agrees at 7 bases. The CDR3 loop spans 16 amino acids. Germline trimming cut 4 bases from V and 0 bases from J; bases unmatched to any gene: 9. Germline V lookup: CDR1 LNHDA, CDR2 SQIVND (reference sequence). The CDR3 bases are TGTGCCAGTAGTAGAACAGGGGACGAGAGCTCCTACGAGCAGTACTTC. Translated: CASSRTGDESSYEQYF.

The chain combines TRBV5-1 with TRBJ1-1; TRBD1 agrees at 7 bases. Trimming cost V 2 bases and J 4 bases; bases outside gene matches: 2. The length of the CDR3 is 13 residues. Germline V gene sequence: CDR1 SGHRS, CDR2 YFSETQ. The CDR3 DNA is TGCGCCAGCAGCTTCGGACAGGTCACTGAAGCTTTCTTT. Protein product: CASSFGQVTEAFF.

The V and J genes are TRBV7-2 and TRBJ2-1; the D is unclear. This CDR3 contains 16 residues. Germline V CDR1 and CDR2: SGHTA, FQGNSA. Trimming removed 1 base from V and 6 bases from J, with 16 bases in between. The DNA for the CDR3 is TGTGCCAGCAGCTTAGTTATTCTTCCGTTCGTCAATGAGCAGTTCTTC. This translates into CASSLVILPFVNEQFF.

This clonotype came up many times. The chain carries TRBV29-1 and TRBJ2-7; 7 nucleotides match TRBD2. V trimming: 7 bases; J trimming: 3 bases; junction bases outside the gene matches: 12. Germline-derived CDR1 and CDR2 are SQVTM and ANQGSEA. This CDR3 is 14 amino acids long. The CDR3 DNA sequence: TGCAGCGCGAAAACGGGGGGAGCCCTCTACGAGCAGTACTTC. Amino acids: CSAKTGGALYEQYF.

This clonotype turned up a few times. This chain joins TRBV6-1 and TRBJ2-1, with TRBD2 matching 7 bases. In germline, CDR1 is MNHNS, CDR2 SASEGT. The CDR3 contains 15 residues. V lost 8 bases, J lost 2 bases, and 9 bases stayed unmatched. This CDR3 is CASCVERGPYNEQFF. CDR3 nucleotide sequence: TGTGCCAGCTGTGTAGAGCGGGGCCCCTACAATGAGCAGTTCTTC.

This clonotype appeared a few times. The chain recombines TRBV20-1 with TRBJ2-1, with 8 bases identical to TRBD2. Germline trimming cut 6 bases from V and 14 bases from J; bases unmatched to any gene: 9. The CDR3 totals 11 residues. CDR1 is DFQATT, CDR2 SNEGSKA, per germline (reference sequence). CDR3 protein: CSAISGTSEFF. DNA of the CDR3: TGCAGTGCGATTAGCGGGACCTCGGAGTTCTTC.

The chain couples TRBV6-6 to TRBJ1-4; 10 nucleotides align to TRBD1. From germline, CDR1 is MNHNY and CDR2 SVGAGI (reference sequence). The length of the CDR3 is 15 residues. With 5 bases clipped from V and 8 bases from J, the junction kept 8 bases outside the gene matches. CDR3 region: CASSHRTGGHEKLFF. The DNA of the CDR3 is TGTGCCAGCAGTCATCGGACAGGGGGACACGAAAAACTGTTTTTT.

V gene TRBV6-5 combines with J gene TRBJ2-7; TRBD2 matches 13 bases. This CDR3 is built from 16 residues. Trimming removed 5 bases from V and 8 bases from J; junction bases left unmatched: 12. From germline, CDR1 is MNHEY and CDR2 SVGAGI. Here the CDR3 DNA reads TGTGCCAGCAGTGAGACACGGACTAGCGGGAGATATAAGCAGTACTTC. Translation: CASSETRTSGRYKQYF.

Regarding this clonotype: At one end the junction does not follow the germline gene, possibly because of a read error. The V gene is TRBV5-1, the J gene TRBJ2-2; 12 positions agree with TRBD2. Germline V gene lookup returns CDR1 SGHRS and CDR2 YFSETQ. CDR3 size: 15 residues. The DNA for the CDR3 is TGCGCCACCAGCCGACTAGCGGGAGATGGCGGGGAGCTGTTTTTT. Its translation: CATSRLAGDGGELFF. Variable domain in full (rest from reference TRBV5-1 and TRBJ2-2): KAGVTQTPRYLIKTRGQQVTLSCSPISGHRSVSWYQQTPGQGLQFLFEYFSETQRNKGNFPGRFSGRQFSNSRSEMNVSTLELGDSALYLCATSRLAGDGGELFFGEGSRLTVL.

V gene TRBV6-2 or TRBV6-3 combines with J gene TRBJ2-1, with 9 bases matching TRBD2. Trimming removed 8 bases from V and 8 bases from J; junction bases left unmatched: 10. Germline CDR1 and CDR2: MNHEY and SVGEGT. The CDR3 spans 14 residues. The CDR3 region is CASEGAGGPYEQFF. The CDR3, as DNA: TGTGCCAGCGAAGGGGCGGGAGGGCCCTATGAGCAGTTCTTC.

This clonotype was seen a handful of times. This sequence joins TRBV21-1 and TRBJ2-3; the D segment call TRBD2 is taken from the table without a DNA check. TRBV21-1 is described as a pseudogene. This CDR3 has 17 residues. The CDR3 DNA reads TGTGCCAGCGTCATAGCGGGAGTCCTCGCCCGCACAGATACGCAGTATTTT. It translates to CASVIAGVLARTDTQYF.